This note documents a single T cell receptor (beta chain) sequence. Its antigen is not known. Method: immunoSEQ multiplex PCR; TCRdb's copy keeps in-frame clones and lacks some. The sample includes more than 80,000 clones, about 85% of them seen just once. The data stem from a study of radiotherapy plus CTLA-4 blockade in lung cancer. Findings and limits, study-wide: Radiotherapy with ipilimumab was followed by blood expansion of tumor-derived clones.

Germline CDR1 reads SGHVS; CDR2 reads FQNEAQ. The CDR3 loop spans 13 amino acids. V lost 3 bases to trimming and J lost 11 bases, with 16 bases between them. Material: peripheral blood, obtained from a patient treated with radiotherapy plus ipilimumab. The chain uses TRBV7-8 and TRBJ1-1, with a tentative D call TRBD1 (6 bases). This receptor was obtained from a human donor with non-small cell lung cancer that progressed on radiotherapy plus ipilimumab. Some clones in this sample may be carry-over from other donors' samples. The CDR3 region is CASSFAGGLGAFF. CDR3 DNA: TGTGCCAGCAGCTTTGCCGGGGGGCTAGGTGCTTTCTTT.